A single sample gave rise to the 30 T cell receptor beta chains below, sequenced in a study of spatial heterogeneity in lung cancer. Time point noted: sample taken at primary tumor resection. Whole RNA obtained from tumor, nontumor lung or frozen PBMC underwent sequencing without sorting. From the 5' RACE reads, TCRdb called clonotypes with MiXCR, one entry per CDR3 protein. The sample consists of about 40,000 distinct CDR3 sequences, 4% to 6% of them appearing once. Specimen: PBMCs, collected at surgery. These receptors were collected from a female donor with early-stage non-small cell lung cancer.

This clonotype has just a few counts. The chain recombines TRBV6-5 with TRBJ2-7; D is unresolved. Trimming pared 5 bases from V and 1 base from J, leaving 21 bases between. This CDR3 contains 17 residues. The germline gives CDR1 MNHEY, CDR2 SVGAGI. CDR3 residues: CASSKQRTSFGSYEQYF. The CDR3 bases are TGTGCCAGCAGTAAACAAAGAACATCATTTGGTTCCTACGAGCAGTACTTC.

Details on this clonotype: This could be a read error, since a much larger clone is one nucleotide away. The missing conserved phenylalanine or tryptophan at the end of this CDR3 makes a read error likely. V and J are TRBV5-5 and TRBJ2-5; 7 nucleotides match TRBD1. The germline V gene encodes CDR1 SGHKS and CDR2 YYEKEE (reference sequence). The ends lost 4 bases at V and 5 bases at J; junction bases unmatched: 5. The CDR3 totals 13 residues. CDR3 in amino acids: CASSLTGEETQYY. CDR3 coding DNA: TGTGCCAGCAGCCTAACAGGGGAGGAGACCCAGTACTAC.

This clonotype was picked up many times. The chain recombines TRBV9 with TRBJ2-1, with 7 nucleotides matching TRBD2. The CDR3 length is 15 residues. The ends lost 0 bases at V and 3 bases at J; junction bases unmatched: 3. CDR1 is SGDLS, CDR2 YYNGEE, per germline. CDR3 residues: CASSVGRGYYNEQFF. The CDR3 coding sequence is TGTGCCAGCAGCGTAGGGCGGGGGTACTACAATGAGCAGTTCTTC. The full variable domain, rest sourced from reference TRBV9 and TRBJ2-1, is DSGVTQTPKHLITATGQRVTLRCSPRSGDLSVYWYQQSLDQGLQFLIQYYNGEERAKGNILERFSAQQFPDLHSELNLSSLELGDSALYFCASSVGRGYYNEQFFGPGTRLTVL.

The chain uses TRBV30 and TRBJ1-2, with D maybe TRBD1 (6 bases). The CDR3 covers 13 residues. The V and J ends lost 2 bases and 2 bases respectively, with 9 bases between them. Germline V gene sequence: CDR1 GTSNPN, CDR2 SVGIG (reference sequence). For the CDR3, the DNA is TGTGCCTGGAGTCGAGGACAGAACTATGGCTACACCTTC. Encoded protein: CAWSRGQNYGYTF.

This clonotype was seen ten or more times. This chain joins TRBV20-1 and TRBJ1-2, with 11 bases identical to TRBD1. Germline CDR1 DFQATT, CDR2 SNEGSKA (reference sequence). The CDR3 consists of 14 residues. The junction had 10 bases not matched to a gene; V was cut back by 5 bases and J by 8 bases. The CDR3 loop reads CSAVLDRGRGGYTF. CDR3 DNA sequence: TGCAGTGCTGTACTGGACAGGGGGCGCGGAGGCTACACCTTC.

In this sample, this clonotype turned up a few times. The chain links TRBV24-1 to TRBJ1-5; no clear D. This CDR3 has 14 amino acids. The V end lost 3 bases, the J end lost 1 base, and 6 bases lay between the germline ends. The germline V gene encodes CDR1 KGHDR and CDR2 SFDVKD. As DNA, the CDR3 is TGTGCCACCAGTGATCGGAAGAGCAATCAGCCCCAGCATTTT. Translated: CATSDRKSNQPQHF.

The CDR3 sequence is CASSIPPGNTGELFF. The CDR3 DNA sequence: TGTGCCAGTAGTATCCCACCCGGGAACACCGGGGAGCTGTTTTTT. The gene calls are TRBV19 and TRBJ2-2, with D unclear. CDR3 size: 15 residues. The V and J ends lost 3 bases and 1 base respectively, with 9 bases between them. In germline, CDR1 is LNHDA, CDR2 SQIVND (reference sequence).

This clonotype was recorded at least ten times. The chain has TRBV30 and TRBJ2-7, with a tentative D call TRBD2 (6 bases). V lost 5 bases and J lost 3, with 11 bases in between. Per the germline V gene, CDR1 is GTSNPN and CDR2 is SVGIG (reference sequence). The CDR3 sequence is 12 residues long. The CDR3: CAWGEDFYEQYF. The CDR3 DNA reads TGTGCCTGGGGGGAGGACTTCTACGAGCAGTACTTC.

The gene calls are TRBV10-3 and TRBJ2-7; 9 bases align to TRBD1. CDR1 ENHRY and CDR2 SYGVKD come from the germline V gene. Trimming at V came to 6 bases and at J to 4 bases, leaving 7 bases not matched to a gene. This CDR3 comprises 14 residues. This CDR3 is CAIRTGQGIYEQYF. The DNA of the CDR3 is TGTGCCATCAGAACGGGACAGGGTATTTACGAGCAGTACTTC.

This clonotype was counted many times. This chain links TRBV18 with TRBJ1-3; D may be TRBD1 (6 bases). In germline, CDR1 is KGHSH, CDR2 LQKENI. The germline V and J ends were trimmed by 6 bases and 4 bases, with 10 bases remaining between them. The CDR3 contains 13 residues. The CDR3 DNA reads as TGTGCCAGCTCGCCAGGGGAAGGAAACACCATATATTTT. Translation: CASSPGEGNTIYF.

This clonotype was recorded at least ten times. This sequence joins TRBV5-6 and TRBJ2-5, with 15 bases that match TRBD2. V lost 2 bases and J lost 2; bases outside the gene matches: 1. Germline CDR1 is SGHDT and CDR2 is YYEEEE. This CDR3 is built from 16 residues. Here the CDR3 reads CASSLGTSGGQETQYF. Written as DNA, the CDR3 is TGTGCCAGCAGCTTAGGGACTAGCGGGGGGCAAGAGACCCAGTACTTC.

This clonotype was picked up many times. This chain uses TRBV20-1 with TRBJ1-5, with D unresolved. The germline V and J ends were trimmed by 0 bases and 5 bases, with 8 bases remaining between them. This CDR3 has 13 amino acids. The germline V gene has CDR1 DFQATT and CDR2 SNEGSKA (reference sequence). The CDR3 here is CSARDWIDQPQHF. CDR3 bases: TGCAGTGCTAGAGATTGGATTGATCAGCCCCAGCATTTT.

Note on this clonotype: A much bigger clone sits one base away, suggesting this may be a read error. This sequence joins TRBV12-3 or TRBV12-4 and TRBJ2-5, with a possible D match to TRBD1 (5 bases). The length of the CDR3 is 13 residues. This chain's CDR3 is CANSLTAQETQYF. The CDR3 nucleotides are TGTGCCAACAGTTTGACAGCCCAAGAGACCCAGTACTTC.

This clonotype was seen many times. The chain recombines TRBV4-2 with TRBJ1-2, with 8 positions matching TRBD1. The CDR3 has 16 amino acids. Germline V CDR1 and CDR2: LGHNA, YNFKEQ. With V trimmed by 0 bases and J by 4 bases, 7 bases remained unmatched. This CDR3 reads CASSQDVAGGGYGYTF. CDR3 sequence (DNA): TGTGCCAGCAGCCAAGATGTGGCAGGGGGCGGCTATGGCTACACCTTC.

This clonotype appeared many times. The CDR3 loop reads CASTFLSRDSDEQYF. DNA for the CDR3: TGTGCCAGCACCTTCCTATCACGGGACAGTGACGAGCAGTACTTC. The chain links TRBV5-6 to TRBJ2-7; 7 positions match TRBD1. The CDR3 runs 15 residues. V dropped 6 bases and J dropped 5; count of bases not matched to a gene: 14. Per the germline V gene, CDR1 is SGHDT and CDR2 is YYEEEE.

This clonotype was detected ten times or more. The J gene is TRBJ2-3, the V gene TRBV28, with 9 bases aligning to TRBD2. The CDR3 is made up of 15 amino acids. V gave up 6 bases and J gave up 1 base; unmatched junction bases: 5. Germline V gives CDR1 MDHEN, CDR2 SYDVKM. The CDR3 bases are TGTGCCAGCAGAGATATAGCGGGGGGCACAGATACGCAGTATTTT. This sequence encodes CASRDIAGGTDTQYF.

The rearrangement links TRBV19 to TRBJ2-1, with no clear D. CDR3 length: 14 residues. The V end was cut by 6 bases, the J end by 0 bases, with 9 bases between. CDR1 and CDR2 from the germline V gene are LNHDA and SQIVND (reference sequence). DNA for the CDR3: TGTGCCAGTAGCGGCGCAGCCTCCTACAATGAGCAGTTCTTC. This encodes CASSGAASYNEQFF.

This clonotype was recorded at least ten times. The genes are TRBV12-3 or TRBV12-4 and TRBJ1-2; 8 positions match TRBD1. The CDR3 loop spans 17 amino acids. V dropped 0 bases and J dropped 5; count of bases not matched to a gene: 11. The CDR3 here is CASSLASLTGGKYGYTF. The CDR3 DNA reads TGTGCCAGCAGTTTAGCCAGCCTTACAGGGGGGAAGTATGGCTACACCTTC.

The genes are TRBV9 and TRBJ1-6; maybe TRBD1 (6 bases). CDR3 length: 15 amino acids. Trimming removed 1 base from V and 10 bases from J, with 15 bases in between. Looked up from germline, CDR1 is SGDLS and CDR2 is YYNGEE. CDR3 protein: CASSVSPGGQSPLHF. CDR3 DNA: TGTGCCAGCAGCGTAAGCCCAGGAGGACAGTCACCCCTCCACTTT.

This clonotype came up many times. The chain combines TRBV5-1 with TRBJ1-1; D is unclear. Germline V lookup: CDR1 SGHRS, CDR2 YFSETQ. The CDR3 totals 15 residues. V was pared by 4 bases and J by 3 bases, with 16 bases between. This chain's CDR3 is CASSRNQQLDTEAFF. The CDR3 DNA is TGCGCCAGCAGCCGAAATCAACAGCTCGACACTGAAGCTTTCTTT.

There are many counts of this clonotype. V gene TRBV20-1 combines with J gene TRBJ1-5, with 8 bases lining up with TRBD1. This CDR3 region has 12 residues. In germline, CDR1 is DFQATT, CDR2 SNEGSKA (reference sequence). J gave up 9 bases and V 7 bases, and 8 bases lay outside the gene matches. CDR3 coding DNA: TGCAGTGGACAGGGGATAATCGGGCCCCAGCATTTT. This gives the protein CSGQGIIGPQHF.

This clonotype was detected only a few times. This rearrangement joins TRBV19 to TRBJ2-3; D is perhaps TRBD1 (6 bases). This CDR3 has 14 residues. V was trimmed by 4 bases and J by 2 bases, leaving 10 bases between them. CDR1 is LNHDA and CDR2 is SQIVND in the germline V gene (reference sequence). DNA of the CDR3: TGTGCCAGTAGTAAAGACAGGTACACAGATACGCAGTATTTT. Its protein is CASSKDRYTDTQYF.

In its sample, this clonotype was seen many times. V usage is TRBV9 and J usage is TRBJ1-1; 8 nucleotides line up with TRBD1. The CDR3 covers 14 residues. Germline-derived CDR1 and CDR2 are SGDLS and YYNGEE. V was pared by 4 bases and J by 4 bases, with 6 bases of the junction left unmatched. CDR3 residues: CASSIQGDFTEAFF. Here the CDR3 DNA reads TGTGCCAGCAGCATACAGGGGGATTTCACTGAAGCTTTCTTT. Full variable domain (remainder filled in from reference TRBV9 and TRBJ1-1): DSGVTQTPKHLITATGQRVTLRCSPRSGDLSVYWYQQSLDQGLQFLIQYYNGEERAKGNILERFSAQQFPDLHSELNLSSLELGDSALYFCASSIQGDFTEAFFGQGTRLTVV.

This clonotype was recorded at least ten times. The J gene is TRBJ1-1, the V gene TRBV4-2; TRBD1 matches 8 bases. Looked up from germline, CDR1 is LGHNA and CDR2 is YNFKEQ. This CDR3 contains 17 residues. V lost 4 bases to trimming and J lost 4 bases; unmatched junction nucleotides: 14. The CDR3 nucleotides read TGTGCCAGCAGCCCTGGGCTCAGGGGGCGCGTTGGCACTGAAGCTTTCTTT. Translating it yields CASSPGLRGRVGTEAFF.

This clonotype has a count of ten or more. The genes are TRBV28 and TRBJ1-1, with a tentative D call TRBD1 (5 bases). In germline, CDR1 is MDHEN, CDR2 SYDVKM. V dropped 6 bases and J dropped 4 bases, with 15 bases sitting between them. CDR3 length: 14 amino acids. This CDR3 reads CASRMRAGGTEAFF. In nucleotides, the CDR3 is TGTGCCAGCAGAATGAGGGCGGGGGGCACTGAAGCTTTCTTT. Full variable domain (missing parts from reference TRBV28 and TRBJ1-1): DVKVTQSSRYLVKRTGEKVFLECVQDMDHENMFWYRQDPGLGLRLIYFSYDVKMKEKGDIPEGYSVSREKKERFSLILESASTNQTSMYLCASRMRAGGTEAFFGQGTRLTVV.

This clonotype was observed at least ten times. This rearrangement joins TRBV20-1 to TRBJ2-1; TRBD1 agrees at 7 bases. V shed 3 bases and J 1 base; nucleotides not matched to a gene: 3. Germline assignment: CDR1 DFQATT and CDR2 SNEGSKA (reference sequence). The length of the CDR3 is 14 residues. The CDR3 nucleotides read TGCAGTGCTAGCCCGACAGGGTCCTACAATGAGCAGTTCTTC. It encodes CSASPTGSYNEQFF.

This clonotype appeared many times. This chain links TRBV12-3 or TRBV12-4 with TRBJ2-1; perhaps TRBD2 as D (7 bases). CDR3 length: 15 residues. With 5 bases removed from V and 6 bases from J, the gap between germline ends came to 17 bases. CDR3 sequence (DNA): TGTGCCAGCAGTGTAGGGGGGGGGCTCGCCAATGAGCAGTTCTTC. Residues: CASSVGGGLANEQFF.

The chain employs TRBV20-1 and TRBJ2-3; 11 bases fit TRBD2. The germline CDR1 and CDR2 sequences are DFQATT and SNEGSKA (reference sequence). The CDR3 covers 16 residues. V was pared by 0 bases and J by 2 bases, with 4 bases of the junction left unmatched. CDR3 in DNA: TGCAGTGCTAGAGATACACTAGCGGGGGACACAGATACGCAGTATTTT. Its translation: CSARDTLAGDTDTQYF.

This clonotype was seen ten or more times. The junction departs from germline at one end; a sequencing error may be responsible. The chain has TRBV7-9 and TRBJ2-3; tentative D call: TRBD1 (6 bases). This CDR3 is 12 amino acids long. Germline V CDR1 and CDR2: SEHNR, FQNEAQ (reference sequence). This chain's CDR3 is CASSYEWTAALF. The DNA of the CDR3 is TGTGCCAGCAGCTACGAGTGGACAGCGGCCCTTTTT.

Many counts were recorded for this clonotype. The DNA of the CDR3 is TGCGCCAGCAGTGTCGAAATGAACACTGAAGCTTTCTTT. It specifies CASSVEMNTEAFF. This rearrangement joins TRBV5-1 to TRBJ1-1; D not resolved. V lost 5 bases to trimming and J lost 0 bases, with 8 bases between them. The CDR3 runs to 13 residues. The germline CDR1 and CDR2 sequences are SGHRS and YFSETQ.